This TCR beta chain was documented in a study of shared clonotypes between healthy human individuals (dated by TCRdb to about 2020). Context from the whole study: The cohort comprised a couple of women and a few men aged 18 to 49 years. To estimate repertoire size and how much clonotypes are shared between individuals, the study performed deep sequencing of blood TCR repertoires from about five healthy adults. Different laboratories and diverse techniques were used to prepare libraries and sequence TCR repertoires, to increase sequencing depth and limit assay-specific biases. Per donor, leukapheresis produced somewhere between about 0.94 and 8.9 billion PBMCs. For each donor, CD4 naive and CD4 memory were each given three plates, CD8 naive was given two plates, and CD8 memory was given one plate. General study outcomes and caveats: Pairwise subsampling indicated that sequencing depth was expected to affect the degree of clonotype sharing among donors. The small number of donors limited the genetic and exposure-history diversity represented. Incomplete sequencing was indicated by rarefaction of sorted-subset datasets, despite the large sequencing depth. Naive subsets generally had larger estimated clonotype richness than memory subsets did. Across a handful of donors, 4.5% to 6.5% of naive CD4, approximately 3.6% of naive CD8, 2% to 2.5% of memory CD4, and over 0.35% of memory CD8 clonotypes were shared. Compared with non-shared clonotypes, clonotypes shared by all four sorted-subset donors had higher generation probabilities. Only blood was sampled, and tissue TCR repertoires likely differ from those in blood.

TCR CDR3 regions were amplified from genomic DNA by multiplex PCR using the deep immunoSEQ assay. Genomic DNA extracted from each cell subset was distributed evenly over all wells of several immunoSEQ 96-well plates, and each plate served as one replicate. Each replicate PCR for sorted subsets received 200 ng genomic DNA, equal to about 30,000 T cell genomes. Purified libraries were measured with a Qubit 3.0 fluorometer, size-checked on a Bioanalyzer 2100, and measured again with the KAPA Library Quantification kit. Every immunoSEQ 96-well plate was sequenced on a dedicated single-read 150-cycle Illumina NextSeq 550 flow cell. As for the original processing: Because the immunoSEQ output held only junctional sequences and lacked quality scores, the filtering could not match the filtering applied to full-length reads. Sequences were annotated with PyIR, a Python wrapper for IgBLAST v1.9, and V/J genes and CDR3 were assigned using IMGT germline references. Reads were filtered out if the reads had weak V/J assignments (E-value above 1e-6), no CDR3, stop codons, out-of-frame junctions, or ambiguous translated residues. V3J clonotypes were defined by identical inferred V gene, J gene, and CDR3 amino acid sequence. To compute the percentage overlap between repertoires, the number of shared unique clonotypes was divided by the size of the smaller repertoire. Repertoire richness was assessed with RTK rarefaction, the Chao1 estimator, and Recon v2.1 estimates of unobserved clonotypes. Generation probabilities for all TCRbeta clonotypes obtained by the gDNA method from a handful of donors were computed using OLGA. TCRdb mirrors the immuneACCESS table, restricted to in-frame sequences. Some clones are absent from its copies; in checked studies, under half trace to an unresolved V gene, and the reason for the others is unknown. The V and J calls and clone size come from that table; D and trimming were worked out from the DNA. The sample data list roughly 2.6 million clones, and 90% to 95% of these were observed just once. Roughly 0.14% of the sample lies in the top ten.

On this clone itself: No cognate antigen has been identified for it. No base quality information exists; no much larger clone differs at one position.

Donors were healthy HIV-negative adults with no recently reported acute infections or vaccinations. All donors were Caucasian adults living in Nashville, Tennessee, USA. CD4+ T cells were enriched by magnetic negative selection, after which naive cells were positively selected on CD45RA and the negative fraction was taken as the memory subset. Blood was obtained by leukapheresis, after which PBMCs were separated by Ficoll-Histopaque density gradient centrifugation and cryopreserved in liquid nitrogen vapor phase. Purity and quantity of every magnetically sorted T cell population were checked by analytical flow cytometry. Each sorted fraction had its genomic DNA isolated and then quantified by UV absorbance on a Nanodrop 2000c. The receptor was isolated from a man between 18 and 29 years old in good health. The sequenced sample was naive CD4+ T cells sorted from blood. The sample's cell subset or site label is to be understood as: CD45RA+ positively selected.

The CDR3 reads CASSLGPSLYNEQFF. The DNA sequence reads TGTGCCAGCAGCTTAGGGCCTTCCCTCTACAATGAGCAGTTCTTC. The V and J genes are TRBV7-9 and TRBJ2-1; the D gene cannot be resolved reliably. CDR1 is given as SEHNR and CDR2 as FQNEAQ, both from the germline V gene (reference sequence). V is reduced by 1 base and J by 3 bases, leaving a spacing of 10 bases between them. The CDR3 starts with the cysteine, ends with the phenylalanine, and has 15 residues. The DNA shown is the 45-base CDR3, in frame from base 1.